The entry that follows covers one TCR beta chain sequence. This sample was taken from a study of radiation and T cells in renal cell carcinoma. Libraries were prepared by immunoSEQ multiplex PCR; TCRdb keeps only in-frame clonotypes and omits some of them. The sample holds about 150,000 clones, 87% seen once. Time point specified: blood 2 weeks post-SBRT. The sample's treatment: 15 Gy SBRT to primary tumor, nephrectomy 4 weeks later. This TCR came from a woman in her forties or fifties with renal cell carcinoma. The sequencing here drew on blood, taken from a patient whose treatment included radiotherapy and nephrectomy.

CDR3 residues: CATSPRGDSGANVLTF. Here the CDR3 DNA reads TGTGCCACCAGTCCCAGGGGAGACAGCGGGGCCAACGTCCTGACTTTC. The V and J genes are TRBV15 and TRBJ2-6; D may be TRBD1 (6 bases). The germline V and J ends were trimmed by 6 bases and 4 bases, with 16 bases remaining between them. Germline CDR1 LNHNV, CDR2 YYDKDF (reference sequence). There are 16 residues in the CDR3.